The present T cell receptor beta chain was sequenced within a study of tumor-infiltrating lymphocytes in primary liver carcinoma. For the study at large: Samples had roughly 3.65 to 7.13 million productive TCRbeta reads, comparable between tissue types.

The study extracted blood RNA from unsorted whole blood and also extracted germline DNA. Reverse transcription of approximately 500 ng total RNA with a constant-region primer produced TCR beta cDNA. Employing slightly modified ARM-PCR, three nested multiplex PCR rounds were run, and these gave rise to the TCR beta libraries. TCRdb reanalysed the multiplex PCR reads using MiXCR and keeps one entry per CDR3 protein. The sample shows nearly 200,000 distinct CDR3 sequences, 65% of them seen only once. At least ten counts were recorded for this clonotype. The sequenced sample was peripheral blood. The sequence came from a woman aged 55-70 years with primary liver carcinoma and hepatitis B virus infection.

CDR3 nucleotide sequence: TGTGCCAGCAGGCGAAGGGACAGGGTTGACACCATATATTTT. It translates to CASRRRDRVDTIYF. This chain joins TRBV6-5 and TRBJ1-3, with 9 bases that match TRBD1. Germline CDR1 MNHEY, CDR2 SVGAGI. V was clipped by 6 bases and J by 8 bases; unmatched bases: 8. This CDR3 is 14 amino acids long.